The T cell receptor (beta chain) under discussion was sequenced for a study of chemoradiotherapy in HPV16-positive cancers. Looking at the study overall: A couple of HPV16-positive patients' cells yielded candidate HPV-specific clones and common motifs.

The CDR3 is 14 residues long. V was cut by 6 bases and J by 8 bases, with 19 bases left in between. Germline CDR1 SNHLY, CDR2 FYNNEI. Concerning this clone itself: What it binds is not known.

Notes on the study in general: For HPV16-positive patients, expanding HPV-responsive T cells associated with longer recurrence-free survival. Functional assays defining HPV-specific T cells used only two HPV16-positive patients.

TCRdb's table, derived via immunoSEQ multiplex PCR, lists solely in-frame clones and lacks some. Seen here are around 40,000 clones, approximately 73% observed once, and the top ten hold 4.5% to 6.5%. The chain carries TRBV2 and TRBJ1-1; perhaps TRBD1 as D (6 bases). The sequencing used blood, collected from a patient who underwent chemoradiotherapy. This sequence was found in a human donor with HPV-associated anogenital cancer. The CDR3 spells CASSTKILGTEAFF. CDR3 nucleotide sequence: TGTGCCAGCAGCACCAAGATACTCGGGACAGAAGCTTTCTTT.